This is a list of T cell receptor beta chains from one sample in a study of Ad26.COV2.S vaccination and SARS-CoV-2 variants. Assay used: immunoSEQ multiplex PCR; TCRdb lists only in-frame clones, some missing. Among a few hundred thousand clones listed, around 87% were seen once. Here the sequenced sample was peripheral blood, taken in a trial of Ad26.COV2.S vaccine versus placebo. These receptors all stem from a person aged 18-60 years who received the Ad26.COV2.S COVID-19 vaccine or a placebo. The CDR3 runs from the conserved cysteine through the conserved F or W. A D gene is named only where the DNA matches it firmly. Clone sizes are given selectively: once, few, many, or a class where the clone is expanded.

J: TRBJ2-5; D: -; V: TRBV7-2; size: -; CDR3: CASSSNREETQYF; DNA: TGTGCCAGCAGCTCAAACAGGGAAGAGACCCAGTACTTC
J: TRBJ2-7; D: TRBD1; V: TRBV7-2; size: -; CDR3: CASSLPPGQDYEQYF; DNA: TGTGCCAGCAGCTTACCACCGGGACAGGACTACGAGCAGTACTTC
J: TRBJ2-3; D: TRBD2; V: TRBV7-9; size: -; CDR3: CASSLAGRGTDTQYF; DNA: TGTGCCAGCAGCTTAGCGGGGCGGGGGACAGATACGCAGTATTTT
J: TRBJ2-7; D: -; V: TRBV7-7; size: -; CDR3: CASSPQTPLFCYEQYF; DNA: TGTGCTAGCAGCCCACAGACCCCCCTGTTTTGTTACGAGCAGTACTTC
J: TRBJ1-1; D: -; V: TRBV27; size: -; CDR3: CASNQGGVGTEAFF; DNA: TGTGCCAGCAATCAGGGAGGGGTTGGCACTGAAGCTTTCTTT
J: TRBJ2-2; D: -; V: TRBV29-1; size: -; CDR3: CSVGGSTGELFF; DNA: TGCAGCGTGGGAGGTTCCACCGGGGAGCTGTTTTTT
J: TRBJ2-1; D: -; V: TRBV19; size: -; CDR3: CASSIALYEQFF; DNA: TGTGCCAGTAGTATAGCCCTATATGAGCAGTTCTTC
J: TRBJ2-1; D: TRBD1; V: TRBV5-6; size: -; CDR3: CASSSSGTGSLEQFF; DNA: TGTGCCAGCAGCTCCTCCGGGACAGGGAGCTTAGAGCAGTTCTTC
J: TRBJ1-1; D: -; V: TRBV30; size: -; CDR3: CAWSPDFGRAFF; DNA: TGTGCCTGGAGTCCGGACTTTGGCCGAGCTTTCTTT
J: TRBJ1-5; D: -; V: TRBV6-5; size: -; CDR3: CASSIRASNQPQHF; DNA: TGTGCCAGCAGCATTCGGGCATCCAATCAGCCCCAGCATTTT
J: TRBJ2-2; D: -; V: TRBV6-4; size: once; CDR3: CASRVEPNTGELFF; DNA: TGTGCCAGCAGAGTAGAGCCCAACACCGGGGAGCTGTTTTTT
J: TRBJ1-4; D: TRBD1; V: TRBV20-1; size: -; CDR3: CSASASSSGGGEKLFF; DNA: TGCAGTGCTAGTGCCTCGTCGTCGGGAGGGGGCGAAAAACTGTTTTTT
J: TRBJ1-1; D: -; V: TRBV12-3/TRBV12-4; size: -; CDR3: CASSLQSEAFF; DNA: TGTGCCAGCAGTTTACAATCTGAAGCTTTCTTT
J: TRBJ1-2; D: -; V: TRBV5-1; size: once; CDR3: CASSLDRTRGNYGYTF; DNA: TGCGCCAGCAGCTTAGACAGAACCCGTGGGAACTATGGCTACACCTTC
J: TRBJ1-5; D: TRBD1; V: TRBV19; size: once; CDR3: CASSIHKGQLSNQPQHF; DNA: TGTGCCAGTAGTATACATAAGGGACAGCTTAGCAATCAGCCCCAGCATTTT
J: TRBJ2-3; D: -; V: TRBV5-4; size: -; CDR3: CASSFGQKRLSTDTQYF; DNA: TGTGCCAGCAGCTTCGGTCAGAAAAGACTAAGCACAGATACGCAGTATTTT
J: TRBJ1-5; D: -; V: TRBV28; size: -; CDR3: CASFKGPTNQPQHF; DNA: TGTGCCAGCTTCAAGGGACCGACGAATCAGCCCCAGCATTTT
J: TRBJ1-2; D: -; V: TRBV30; size: many; CDR3: CAWTIGSAGYTF; DNA: TGTGCCTGGACCATAGGTAGCGCTGGCTACACCTTC
J: TRBJ2-1; D: TRBD2; V: TRBV5-1; size: once; CDR3: CASSYSGEGDEQFF; DNA: TGCGCCAGCAGCTATTCTGGGGAGGGAGATGAGCAGTTCTTC
J: TRBJ1-6; D: -; V: TRBV14; size: -; CDR3: CASSQVGISSPLHF; DNA: TGTGCCAGCAGCCAAGTCGGCATCAGTTCACCCCTCCACTTT
J: TRBJ1-4; D: TRBD1; V: TRBV5-4; size: -; CDR3: CASSLRGQSDEKLFF; DNA: TGTGCCAGCAGCTTGAGGGGACAGAGTGATGAAAAACTGTTTTTT
J: TRBJ2-2; D: TRBD1; V: TRBV4-2; size: -; CDR3: CASSQVPGQGSGELFF; DNA: TGTGCCAGCAGCCAGGTACCGGGACAGGGGTCCGGGGAGCTGTTTTTT